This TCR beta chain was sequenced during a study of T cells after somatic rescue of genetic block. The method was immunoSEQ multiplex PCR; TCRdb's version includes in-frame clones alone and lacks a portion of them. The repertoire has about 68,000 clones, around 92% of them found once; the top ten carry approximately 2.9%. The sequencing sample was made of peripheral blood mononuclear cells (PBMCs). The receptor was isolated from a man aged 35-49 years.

CDR3 region: CASSQGRTGGYTGELFF. In nucleotides, the CDR3 is TGCGCCAGCAGCCAAGGAAGAACAGGGGGATACACCGGGGAGCTGTTTTTT. The chain employs TRBV4-1 and TRBJ2-2; 8 positions match TRBD1. In germline, CDR1 is MGHRA, CDR2 YSYEKL. The CDR3 extends over 17 amino acids. Unmatched junction bases numbered 7, after V lost 1 base and J lost 3 bases.